These 17 T cell receptor beta chains came from one sample sequenced in a study of T cells after yellow fever vaccination. TCRdb recomputed calls from the 5' RACE reads with MiXCR, one row per CDR3 protein. The table has about 430,000 distinct CDR3 sequences, 18% seen once. The starting material was PBMCs, obtained before the yellow fever booster vaccination. Receptors were obtained from a man aged 18-30 years who received the YFV17D yellow fever vaccine.

This clonotype was seen only a few times. This chain links TRBV27 with TRBJ2-1; maybe TRBD1 (6 bases). CDR1 and CDR2 (germline): MNHEY, SMNVEV (reference sequence). V was pared by 5 bases and J by 0 bases, with 14 bases between. The length of the CDR3 is 16 residues. The CDR3, as DNA: TGTGCCAGCAGTCTACGCACAGGGAGCTCCTACAATGAGCAGTTCTTC. Encoded protein: CASSLRTGSSYNEQFF.

This clonotype was recorded many times. The V call is TRBV29-1, the J call TRBJ2-5; 7 positions agree with TRBD1. The CDR3 consists of 12 residues. Unmatched junction bases numbered 4, after V lost 5 bases and J lost 4 bases. CDR1 SQVTM and CDR2 ANQGSEA come from the germline V gene. This chain's CDR3 is CSVTGAGETQYF. The CDR3 region has the DNA TGCAGCGTTACAGGGGCCGGAGAGACCCAGTACTTC.

V and J are TRBV6-2 or TRBV6-3 and TRBJ2-7, with 7 bases identical to TRBD2. The V segment lost 7 bases and the J segment 4 bases; nucleotides outside the gene matches: 13. Per germline, CDR1 MNHEY and CDR2 SVGEGT. This CDR3 has 15 amino acids. The CDR3 DNA reads TGTGCCAGCACCCGAGGCGGGGGTTTGTCGTACGAGCAGTACGTC. Its translation is CASTRGGGLSYEQYV.

The chain is built from TRBV7-2 and TRBJ2-1; D perhaps matches TRBD2 (6 bases). This CDR3 spans 14 amino acids. V lost 7 bases to trimming and J lost 3 bases, with 13 bases between them. CDR1 is SGHTA, CDR2 FQGNSA, per germline. CDR3: CASKISGGYNEQFF. As DNA, the CDR3 is TGTGCCAGCAAGATATCCGGGGGCTACAATGAGCAGTTCTTC.

This rearrangement joins TRBV7-2 to TRBJ2-5; maybe TRBD1 (6 bases). The length of the CDR3 is 14 residues. V lost 5 bases, J lost 5 bases, and 15 bases lay in between. Germline V gene lookup returns CDR1 SGHTA and CDR2 FQGNSA. DNA for the CDR3: TGTGCCAGCAGCCCAACCAGGGGCGGGGAGACCCAGTACTTC. Protein product: CASSPTRGGETQYF. The full variable domain, in which reference TRBV7-2 and TRBJ2-5 provide the parts outside the CDR3, is GAGVSQSPSNKVTEKGKDVELRCDPISGHTALYWYRQSLGQGLEFLIYFQGNSAPDKSGLPSDRFSAERTGGSVSTLTIQRTQQEDSAVYLCASSPTRGGETQYFGPGTRLLVL.

This clonotype was counted at least ten times. The chain has TRBV20-1 and TRBJ1-1, with D maybe TRBD1 (5 bases). Germline V gene sequence: CDR1 DFQATT, CDR2 SNEGSKA (reference sequence). V gave up 5 bases and J gave up 1 base, with 11 bases separating them. The CDR3 is 13 amino acids. CDR3 in amino acids: CSAQDTPNTEAFF. In nucleotides, the CDR3 is TGCAGTGCTCAGGACACCCCGAACACTGAAGCTTTCTTT.

This clonotype has a handful of counts. The rearrangement uses TRBV6-1 and TRBJ2-3; D remains ambiguous. Trimming shortened V by 1 base and J by 3 bases, and 8 bases separated the two germline ends. Looked up from germline, CDR1 is MNHNS and CDR2 is SASEGT. CDR3 size: 14 residues. The CDR3 sequence is CASSEGIATDTQYF. CDR3 bases: TGTGCCAGCAGTGAAGGTATTGCAACAGATACGCAGTATTTT.

This chain links TRBV20-1 with TRBJ2-5; 7 bases match TRBD2. V shed 0 bases, J shed 2 bases, and the junction held 3 bases outside the gene matches. The CDR3 has 14 residues. In germline, CDR1 is DFQATT, CDR2 SNEGSKA (reference sequence). CDR3 sequence: CSARDRRGQETQYF. CDR3 DNA: TGCAGTGCTAGAGATAGGCGGGGGCAAGAGACCCAGTACTTC.

This clonotype has only a few counts. The chain joins TRBV11-2 to TRBJ2-1, with 8 bases matching TRBD1. Germline V gene data show CDR1 as SGHAT and CDR2 as FQNNGV. Trimming took 5 bases from V and 8 from J; bases not matched to a gene: 14. The CDR3 loop spans 16 amino acids. The CDR3 here is CASSGKRQGIGHEQFF. Here the CDR3 DNA reads TGTGCCAGCAGCGGAAAGAGACAGGGGATCGGCCATGAGCAGTTCTTC. The variable domain in full, with the rest retrieved from reference TRBV11-2 and TRBJ2-1, is EAGVAQSPRYKIIEKRQSVAFWCNPISGHATLYWYQQILGQGPKLLIQFQNNGVVDDSQLPKDRFSAERLKGVDSTLKIQPAKLEDSAVYLCASSGKRQGIGHEQFFGPGTRLTVL.

The chain employs TRBV29-1 and TRBJ2-3, with D maybe TRBD2 (6 bases). V dropped 6 bases and J dropped 3 bases, with 16 bases sitting between them. The CDR3 has 14 amino acids. The germline V gene has CDR1 SQVTM and CDR2 ANQGSEA. This CDR3 is CSVGPPGLTDTQYF. For the CDR3, the DNA is TGCAGCGTGGGCCCCCCGGGACTTACAGATACGCAGTATTTT.

V and J are TRBV30 and TRBJ1-2, with D possibly being TRBD1 (5 bases). Germline V gene sequence: CDR1 GTSNPN, CDR2 SVGIG (reference sequence). There are 12 residues in the CDR3. Trimming stripped 4 bases from V and 5 bases from J, with 11 bases between. The CDR3 bases are TGTGCCTGGAACCCGGGGGGATATGGCTACACCTTC. Translating it yields CAWNPGGYGYTF.

This clonotype was seen more than once but under ten times. As DNA, the CDR3 is TGTGCCAGCCTCTCCCCATACGAGCAGTACGTC. It codes for CASLSPYEQYV. This chain connects TRBV21-1 to TRBJ2-7; TRBD2 is the table's D call, not checked against the DNA. TRBV21-1 is assigned pseudogene status. The CDR3 consists of 11 residues.

The chain recombines TRBV5-1 with TRBJ2-2; possibly TRBD1 or TRBD2 for D (5 bases each). Germline lookup yields CDR1 SGHRS and CDR2 YFSETQ. The CDR3 length is 16 residues. Between the trimmed V and J ends, which lost 8 bases and 4 bases, there was a span of 21 bases. The CDR3 DNA is TGCGCCAGTAGAGGGGTGGCAGGGCAACCCACCGGGGAGCTGTTTTTT. It yields the protein CASRGVAGQPTGELFF.

The chain has TRBV10-2 and TRBJ1-3, with D unresolved. The V gene lost 4 bases and the J gene lost 4 bases, with 5 bases spanning the gap. The germline CDR1 and CDR2 sequences are WSHSY and SAAADI. This CDR3 region has 12 residues. CDR3 coding DNA: TGCGCCAGCAGTGGCGTCGGAAACACCATATATTTT. It encodes CASSGVGNTIYF.

The rearrangement uses TRBV10-2 and TRBJ1-5; no definite D call. Looked up from germline, CDR1 is WSHSY and CDR2 is SAAADI. The CDR3 is 13 residues long. Trimming left V 7 bases short and J 2 bases short, with 9 bases between. The CDR3 nucleotides read TGCGCCAGCAAGGAGGAGGGCAATCAGCCCCAGCATTTT. Its translation: CASKEEGNQPQHF.

This clonotype has more than one count but fewer than ten. The V call is TRBV10-3, the J call TRBJ2-5; D not certain. V shed 2 bases and J shed 0 bases, with 4 bases lying between them. This CDR3 is 13 amino acids long. CDR1 is ENHRY and CDR2 is SYGVKD in the germline V gene. CDR3 nucleotides: TGTGCCATCAGTGAGGTTCACCAAGAGACCCAGTACTTC. It encodes CAISEVHQETQYF.

The rearrangement links TRBV27 to TRBJ2-6; 8 bases fit TRBD1. The CDR3 covers 17 residues. CDR1 and CDR2 (germline): MNHEY, SMNVEV (reference sequence). V shed 2 bases, J shed 0 bases, and the junction held 3 bases outside the gene matches. CDR3: CASSLTGGSSGANVLTF. Here the CDR3 DNA reads TGTGCCAGCAGTTTAACAGGGGGGAGCTCTGGGGCCAACGTCCTGACTTTC.